Listed here are 9 T cell receptor beta chains from one sample, sequenced in a study of blood T cell repertoires in COVID-19. TCRdb keeps only in-frame clones here, not all; method: immunoSEQ multiplex PCR. In the table there are roughly 200,000 clones, just under 85% of which are singletons. Source material: peripheral blood. The receptors derive from a woman in her 70s with active or convalescent COVID-19.

This sequence joins TRBV2 and TRBJ2-5; possibly TRBD2 for D (6 bases). Looked up from germline, CDR1 is SNHLY and CDR2 is FYNNEI. The CDR3 spans 14 residues. V was trimmed by 4 bases and J by 3 bases, leaving 12 bases between them. The CDR3 DNA sequence: TGTGCCAGCAGTGCCCGACTAGTGGAAGAGACCCAGTACTTC. Residues: CASSARLVEETQYF.

The V and J genes are TRBV14 and TRBJ1-2; the D gene is possibly TRBD1 (6 bases). This CDR3 contains 12 residues. The V end was cut by 8 bases, the J end by 4 bases, with 11 bases between. Germline CDR1 is SGHDN and CDR2 is FVKESK. The CDR3 loop is CASQDRVYGYTF. As DNA, the CDR3 is TGTGCCAGCCAGGACAGAGTCTATGGCTACACCTTC.

The chain has TRBV7-2 and TRBJ2-7, with 7 nucleotides matching TRBD2. Germline assignment: CDR1 SGHTA and CDR2 FQGNSA. Trimming at V came to 5 bases and at J to 8 bases, leaving 12 bases not matched to a gene. CDR3 size: 14 residues. CDR3 sequence (DNA): TGTGCCAGCAGCCCTGGACTAGGGGTCCACAAGCAGTACTTC. Residues: CASSPGLGVHKQYF.

This rearrangement joins TRBV9 to TRBJ2-1; 7 bases match TRBD2. V shed 0 bases and J 5 bases; nucleotides not matched to a gene: 11. This CDR3 spans 17 amino acids. The germline gives CDR1 SGDLS, CDR2 YYNGEE. The CDR3 reads CASSVGVGGRFHNEQFF. As DNA, the CDR3 is TGTGCCAGCAGCGTAGGGGTGGGAGGGCGTTTCCACAATGAGCAGTTCTTC.

This chain uses TRBV27 with TRBJ1-1; D may be TRBD1 (5 bases). This CDR3 comprises 14 residues. Trimming took 3 bases from V and 6 from J, leaving 14 bases between them. Germline-derived CDR1 and CDR2 are MNHEY and SMNVEV (reference sequence). The CDR3 nucleotides are TGTGCCAGCAGTTTGGTTGCAGGGCGATCTGAAGCTTTCTTT. It specifies CASSLVAGRSEAFF.

This clone was counted only a few times. The chain uses TRBV20-1 and TRBJ2-7; 10 bases are a match to TRBD2. The CDR3 contains 14 residues. The ends lost 3 bases at V and 4 bases at J; junction bases unmatched: 6. CDR1 and CDR2 (germline): DFQATT, SNEGSKA (reference sequence). The CDR3 DNA reads as TGCAGTGCTAGTAAGGTAGCGGGAGGTTACGAGCAGTACTTC. As protein: CSASKVAGGYEQYF.

A few counts support this clone. The V gene is TRBV24-1, the J gene TRBJ2-2; 15 bases align to TRBD2. The germline V gene has CDR1 KGHDR and CDR2 SFDVKD. There are 21 residues in the CDR3. V lost 6 bases to trimming and J lost 0 bases; unmatched junction nucleotides: 13. The CDR3 reads CATSRQKGLAGGRANTGELFF. The CDR3 DNA reads TGTGCCACCAGTCGCCAAAAGGGACTAGCGGGAGGTAGGGCGAACACCGGGGAGCTGTTTTTT.

The gene calls are TRBV2 and TRBJ2-7, with a possible D match to TRBD1 (5 bases). The germline gives CDR1 SNHLY, CDR2 FYNNEI. The V end was cut by 5 bases, the J end by 2 bases, with 13 bases between. This CDR3 comprises 14 residues. DNA for the CDR3: TGTGCCAGCAGTAGGTCAGGGTCCACCTACGAGCAGTACTTC. It codes for CASSRSGSTYEQYF.

A few counts support this clone. The chain joins TRBV7-3 to TRBJ2-1; the match to TRBD2 covers 13 bases. The CDR3 sequence is 15 residues long. The germline V gene has CDR1 SGHTA and CDR2 FQGTGA. Germline trimming cut 5 bases from V and 9 bases from J; bases unmatched to any gene: 7. CDR3 coding DNA: TGTGCCAGCAGCCCACTAGCGGGAGGGTCGGGTGAGCAGTTCTTC. Its translation is CASSPLAGGSGEQFF.